This T cell receptor (beta chain) appears in the sequencing data of a study of blood T cell repertoires in COVID-19. The wider study: Cohort 3 donors were reported recovered after two negative PCRs, clearance, or symptom resolution. Donors in the United States, Italy and Spain gave samples during acute or convalescent COVID-19.

Original methodology: Researchers report that nucleated cell counts were estimated from reference gene primer amplification. Using immunoSEQ multiplex PCR, the repertoire was profiled, and TCRdb retains in-frame clones only, with some absent. Clone size and the V and J calls come from that table; the DNA yielded D and trimming. The table records 350,000 to 400,000 clones, approximately 87% of them present only once. Participant-given clinical history determined each cohort assignment. Germline-derived CDR1 and CDR2 are MGHRA and YSYEKL. CDR3 length: 14 amino acids. V shed 4 bases, J shed 3 bases, and the junction held 4 bases outside the gene matches.

The receptor was isolated from a man aged 35 to 55 in a cohort exposed to, infected with or recovered from COVID-19 (not recorded which). V gene TRBV4-1 combines with J gene TRBJ2-5, with 8 bases identical to TRBD2. The source material was PBMCs or T cells enriched from blood (not recorded which). CDR3 in DNA: TGCGCCAGCAGCCGACGAGCGGGAGAAGAGACCCAGTACTTC. It codes for CASSRRAGEETQYF.